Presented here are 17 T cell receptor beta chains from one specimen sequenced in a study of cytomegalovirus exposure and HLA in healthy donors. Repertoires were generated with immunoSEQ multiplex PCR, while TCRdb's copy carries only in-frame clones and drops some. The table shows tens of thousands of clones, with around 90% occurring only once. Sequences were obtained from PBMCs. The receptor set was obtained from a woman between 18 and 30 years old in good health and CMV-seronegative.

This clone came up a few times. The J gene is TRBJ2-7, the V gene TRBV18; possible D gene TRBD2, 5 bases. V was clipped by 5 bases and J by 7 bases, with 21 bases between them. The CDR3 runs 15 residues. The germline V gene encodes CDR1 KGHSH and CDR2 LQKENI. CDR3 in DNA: TGTGCCAGCTCATCGTACCGGGATCAGCTGGGGGAGCAGTACTTC. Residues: CASSSYRDQLGEQYF.

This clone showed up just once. Here the CDR3 reads CASSPRYGNTGELFF. The DNA of the CDR3 is TGTGCCAGCTCACCACGATACGGGAACACCGGGGAGCTGTTTTTT. The chain couples TRBV18 to TRBJ2-2; D remains unclear. The CDR3 extends over 15 amino acids. The V and J ends lost 1 base and 1 base respectively, with 7 bases between them. Germline CDR1 reads KGHSH; CDR2 reads LQKENI. Complete variable domain (other parts from reference TRBV18 and TRBJ2-2): NAGVMQNPRHLVRRRGQEARLRCSPMKGHSHVYWYRQLPEEGLKFMVYLQKENIIDESGMPKERFSAEFPKEGPSILRIQQVVRGDSAAYFCASSPRYGNTGELFFGEGSRLTVL.

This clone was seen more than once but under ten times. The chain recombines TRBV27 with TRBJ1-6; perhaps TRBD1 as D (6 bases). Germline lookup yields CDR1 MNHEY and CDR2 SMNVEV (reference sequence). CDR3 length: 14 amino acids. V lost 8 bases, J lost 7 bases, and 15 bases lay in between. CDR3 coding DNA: TGTGCCAGCGGAAGACAGGACCGCAATTCACCCCTCCACTTT. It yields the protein CASGRQDRNSPLHF.

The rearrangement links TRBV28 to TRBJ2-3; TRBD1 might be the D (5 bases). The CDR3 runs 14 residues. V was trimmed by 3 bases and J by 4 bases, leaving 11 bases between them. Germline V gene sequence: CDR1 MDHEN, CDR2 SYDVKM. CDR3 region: CASSFSRVADTQYF. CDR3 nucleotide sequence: TGTGCCAGCAGTTTTAGCAGGGTGGCAGATACGCAGTATTTT.

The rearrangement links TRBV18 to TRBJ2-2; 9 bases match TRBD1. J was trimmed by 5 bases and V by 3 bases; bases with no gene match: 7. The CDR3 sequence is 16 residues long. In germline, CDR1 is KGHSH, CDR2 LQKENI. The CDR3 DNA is TGTGCCAGCTCACCCGCGGGACAGGGACAAACCGGGGAGCTGTTTTTT. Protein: CASSPAGQGQTGELFF.

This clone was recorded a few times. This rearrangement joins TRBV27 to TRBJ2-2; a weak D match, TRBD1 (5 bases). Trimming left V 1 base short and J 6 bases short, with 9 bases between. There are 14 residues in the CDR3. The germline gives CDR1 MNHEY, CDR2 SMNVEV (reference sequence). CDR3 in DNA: TGTGCCAGCAGTTTATGGGGCGAGTCCGGGGAGCTGTTTTTT. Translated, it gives CASSLWGESGELFF.

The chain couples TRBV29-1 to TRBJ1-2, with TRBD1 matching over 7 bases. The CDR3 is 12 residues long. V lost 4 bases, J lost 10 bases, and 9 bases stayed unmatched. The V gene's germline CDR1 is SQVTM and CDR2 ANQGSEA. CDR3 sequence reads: CSVAQTTGVYTF. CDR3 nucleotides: TGCAGCGTTGCACAAACTACAGGGGTCTACACCTTC.

The CDR3 DNA follows: TGTGCCAGCAGTTTATACACCTCCGGGACTAACAATCAGCCCCAGCATTTT. Translating it yields CASSLYTSGTNNQPQHF. V is TRBV28 and J is TRBJ1-5; D perhaps matches TRBD1 (5 bases). This CDR3 is built from 17 residues. The V end was cut by 1 base, the J end by 3 bases, with 16 bases between. Germline V gene data show CDR1 as MDHEN and CDR2 as SYDVKM.

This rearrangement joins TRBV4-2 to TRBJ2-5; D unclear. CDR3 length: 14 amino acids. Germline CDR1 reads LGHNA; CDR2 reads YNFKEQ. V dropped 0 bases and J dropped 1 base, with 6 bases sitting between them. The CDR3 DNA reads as TGTGCCAGCAGCCAAGAGAAACTCCAAGAGACCCAGTACTTC. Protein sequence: CASSQEKLQETQYF.

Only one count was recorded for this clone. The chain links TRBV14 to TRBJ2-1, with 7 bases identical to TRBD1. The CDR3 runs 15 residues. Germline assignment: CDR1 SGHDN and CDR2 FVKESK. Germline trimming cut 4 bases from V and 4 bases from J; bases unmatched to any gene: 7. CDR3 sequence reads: CASSPGQPYYNEQFF. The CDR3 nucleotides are TGTGCCAGCAGCCCGGGACAGCCCTATTACAATGAGCAGTTCTTC.

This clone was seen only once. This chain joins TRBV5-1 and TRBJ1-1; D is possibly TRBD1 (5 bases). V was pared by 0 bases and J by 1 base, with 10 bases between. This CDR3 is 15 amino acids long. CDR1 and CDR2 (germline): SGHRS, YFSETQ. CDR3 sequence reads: CASSLALTANTEAFF. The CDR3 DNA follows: TGCGCCAGCAGCTTGGCCTTGACAGCGAACACTGAAGCTTTCTTT.

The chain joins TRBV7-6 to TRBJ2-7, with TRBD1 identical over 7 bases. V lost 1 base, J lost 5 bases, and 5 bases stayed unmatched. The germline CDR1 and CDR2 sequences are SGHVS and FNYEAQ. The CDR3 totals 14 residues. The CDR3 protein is CASSLGQGWHEQYF. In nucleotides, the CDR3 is TGTGCCAGCAGCTTAGGACAGGGTTGGCACGAGCAGTACTTC.

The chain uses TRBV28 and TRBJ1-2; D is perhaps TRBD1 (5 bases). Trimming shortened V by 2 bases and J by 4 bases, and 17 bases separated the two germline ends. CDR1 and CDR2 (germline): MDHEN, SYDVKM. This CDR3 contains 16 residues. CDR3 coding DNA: TGTGCCAGCAGTTTACCCCTCGGGGGGGGGAGCTATGGCTACACCTTC. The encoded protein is CASSLPLGGGSYGYTF.

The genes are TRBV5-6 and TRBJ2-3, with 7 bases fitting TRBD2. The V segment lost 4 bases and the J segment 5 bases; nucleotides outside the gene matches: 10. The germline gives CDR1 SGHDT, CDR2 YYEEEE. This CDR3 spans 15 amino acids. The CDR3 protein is CASSPVGGEGDTQYF. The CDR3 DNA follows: TGTGCCAGCAGCCCGGTGGGGGGGGAGGGAGATACGCAGTATTTT. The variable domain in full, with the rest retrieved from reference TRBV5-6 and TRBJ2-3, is DAGVTQSPTHLIKTRGQQVTLRCSPKSGHDTVSWYQQALGQGPQFIFQYYEEEERQRGNFPDRFSGHQFPNYSSELNVNALLLGDSALYLCASSPVGGEGDTQYFGPGTRLTVL.

CDR3 amino acids: CASSTDRASDTEAFF. The CDR3 DNA sequence: TGCGCCAGCAGCACGGACAGGGCGTCTGACACTGAAGCTTTCTTT. The chain combines TRBV5-1 with TRBJ1-1; 8 bases match TRBD1. The CDR3 has 15 residues. V lost 4 bases and J lost 3; bases outside the gene matches: 8. Germline CDR1 and CDR2: SGHRS and YFSETQ.

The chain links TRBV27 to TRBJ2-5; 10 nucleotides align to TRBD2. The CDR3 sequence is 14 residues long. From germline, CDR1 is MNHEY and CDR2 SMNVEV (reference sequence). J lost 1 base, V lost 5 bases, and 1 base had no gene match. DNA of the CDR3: TGTGCCAGCAGTAGGACTAGCGGCCAAGAGACCCAGTACTTC. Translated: CASSRTSGQETQYF.

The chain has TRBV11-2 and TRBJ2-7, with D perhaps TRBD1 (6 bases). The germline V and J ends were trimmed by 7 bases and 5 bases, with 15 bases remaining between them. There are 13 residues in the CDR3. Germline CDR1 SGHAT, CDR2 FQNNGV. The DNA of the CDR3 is TGTGCCAGCAAACGGGCAGGGGAAGACGAGCAGTACTTC. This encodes CASKRAGEDEQYF.